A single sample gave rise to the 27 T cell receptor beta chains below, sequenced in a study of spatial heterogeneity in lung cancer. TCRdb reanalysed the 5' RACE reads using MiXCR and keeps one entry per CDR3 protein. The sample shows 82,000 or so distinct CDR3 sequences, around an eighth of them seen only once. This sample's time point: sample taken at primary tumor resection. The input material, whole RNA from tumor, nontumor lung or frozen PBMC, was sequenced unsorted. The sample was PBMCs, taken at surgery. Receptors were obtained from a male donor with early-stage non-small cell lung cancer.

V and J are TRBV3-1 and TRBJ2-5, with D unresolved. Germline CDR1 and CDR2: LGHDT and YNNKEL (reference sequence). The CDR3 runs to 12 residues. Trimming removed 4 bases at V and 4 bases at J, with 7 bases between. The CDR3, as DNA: TGTGCCAGCAGCCGGGTAGTAGAGACCCAGTACTTC. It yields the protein CASSRVVETQYF.

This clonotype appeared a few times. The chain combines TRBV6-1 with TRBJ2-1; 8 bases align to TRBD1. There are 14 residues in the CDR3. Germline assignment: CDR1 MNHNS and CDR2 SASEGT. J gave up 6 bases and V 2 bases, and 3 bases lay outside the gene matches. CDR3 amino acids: CASSEQGAPNEQFF. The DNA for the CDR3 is TGTGCCAGCAGTGAACAGGGGGCTCCCAATGAGCAGTTCTTC.

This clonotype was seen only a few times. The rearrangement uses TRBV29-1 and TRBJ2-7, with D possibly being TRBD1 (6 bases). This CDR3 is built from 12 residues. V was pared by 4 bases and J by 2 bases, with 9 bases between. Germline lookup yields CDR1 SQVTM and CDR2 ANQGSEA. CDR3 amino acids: CSVVQGAYEQYF. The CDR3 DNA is TGCAGCGTTGTACAGGGAGCCTACGAGCAGTACTTC.

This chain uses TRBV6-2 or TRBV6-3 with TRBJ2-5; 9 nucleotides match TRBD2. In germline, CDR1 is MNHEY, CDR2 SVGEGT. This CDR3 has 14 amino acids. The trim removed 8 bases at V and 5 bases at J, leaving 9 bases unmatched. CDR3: CASRAGGTTETQYF. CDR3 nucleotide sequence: TGTGCCAGCCGAGCGGGAGGAACAACGGAGACCCAGTACTTC.

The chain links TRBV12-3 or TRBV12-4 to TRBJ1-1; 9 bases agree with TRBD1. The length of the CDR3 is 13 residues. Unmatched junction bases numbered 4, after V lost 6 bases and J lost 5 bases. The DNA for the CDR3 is TGTGCCAGCAGCTGGACAGGGGAAACTGAAGCTTTCTTT. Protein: CASSWTGETEAFF.

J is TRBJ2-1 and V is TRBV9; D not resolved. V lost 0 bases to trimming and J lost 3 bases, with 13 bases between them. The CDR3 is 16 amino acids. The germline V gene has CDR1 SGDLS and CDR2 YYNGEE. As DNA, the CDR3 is TGTGCCAGCAGCGTAGGTCTAGGGATCCTCTACAATGAGCAGTTCTTC. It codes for CASSVGLGILYNEQFF.

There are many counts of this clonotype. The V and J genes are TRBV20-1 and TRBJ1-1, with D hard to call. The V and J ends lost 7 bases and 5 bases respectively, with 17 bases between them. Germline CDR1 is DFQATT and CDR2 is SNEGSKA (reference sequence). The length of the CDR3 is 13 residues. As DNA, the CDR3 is TGCAGTGTTCTCCCTCCGCTCCGGACTGAAGCTTTCTTT. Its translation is CSVLPPLRTEAFF.

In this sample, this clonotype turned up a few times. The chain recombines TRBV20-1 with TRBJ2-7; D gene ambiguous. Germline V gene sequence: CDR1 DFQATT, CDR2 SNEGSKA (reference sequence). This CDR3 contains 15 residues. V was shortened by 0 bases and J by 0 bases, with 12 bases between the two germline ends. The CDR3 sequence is CSARDYGSSSYEQYF. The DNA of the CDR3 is TGCAGTGCTAGAGATTATGGCAGCAGCTCCTACGAGCAGTACTTC.

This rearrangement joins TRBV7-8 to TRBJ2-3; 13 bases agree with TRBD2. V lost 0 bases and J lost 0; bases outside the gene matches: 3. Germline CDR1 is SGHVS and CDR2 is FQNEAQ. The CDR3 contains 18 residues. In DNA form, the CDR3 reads TGTGCCAGCAGCTTAGCCGGGACTAGCGGGACTAGCACAGATACGCAGTATTTT. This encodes CASSLAGTSGTSTDTQYF.

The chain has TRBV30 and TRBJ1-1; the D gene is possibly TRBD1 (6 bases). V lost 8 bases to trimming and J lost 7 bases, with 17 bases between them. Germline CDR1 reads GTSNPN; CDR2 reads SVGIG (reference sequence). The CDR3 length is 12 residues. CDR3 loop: CAHHREGGEAFF. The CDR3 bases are TGTGCCCATCACAGGGAGGGCGGTGAAGCTTTCTTT.

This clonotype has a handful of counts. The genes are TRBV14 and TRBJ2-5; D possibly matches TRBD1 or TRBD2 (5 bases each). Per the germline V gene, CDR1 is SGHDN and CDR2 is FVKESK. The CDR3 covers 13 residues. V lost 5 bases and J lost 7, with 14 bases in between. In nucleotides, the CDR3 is TGTGCCAGCAGCTCCGGGGCCCGGGGGACCCAGTACTTC. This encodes CASSSGARGTQYF.

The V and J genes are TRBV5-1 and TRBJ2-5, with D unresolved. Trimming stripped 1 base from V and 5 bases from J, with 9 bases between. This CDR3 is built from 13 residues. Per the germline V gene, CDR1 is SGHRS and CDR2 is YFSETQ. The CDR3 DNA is TGCGCCAGCAGCTTGTCAGGCAGGGAGACCCAGTACTTC. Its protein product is CASSLSGRETQYF.

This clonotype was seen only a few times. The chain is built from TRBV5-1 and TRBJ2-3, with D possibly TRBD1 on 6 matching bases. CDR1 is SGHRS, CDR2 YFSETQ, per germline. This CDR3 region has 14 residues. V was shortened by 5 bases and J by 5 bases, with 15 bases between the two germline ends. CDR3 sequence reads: CASRDTGTQDTQYF. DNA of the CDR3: TGCGCCAGCAGGGACACAGGGACACAAGATACGCAGTATTTT. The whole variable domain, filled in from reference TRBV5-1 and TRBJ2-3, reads KAGVTQTPRYLIKTRGQQVTLSCSPISGHRSVSWYQQTPGQGLQFLFEYFSETQRNKGNFPGRFSGRQFSNSRSEMNVSTLELGDSALYLCASRDTGTQDTQYFGPGTRLTVL.

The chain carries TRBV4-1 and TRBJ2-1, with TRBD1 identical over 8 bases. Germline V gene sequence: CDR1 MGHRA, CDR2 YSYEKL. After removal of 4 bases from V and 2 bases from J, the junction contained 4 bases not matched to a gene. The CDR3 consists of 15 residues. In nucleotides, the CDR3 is TGCGCCAGCAGCCTTGGACAGGGACCCTACAATGAGCAGTTCTTC. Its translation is CASSLGQGPYNEQFF.

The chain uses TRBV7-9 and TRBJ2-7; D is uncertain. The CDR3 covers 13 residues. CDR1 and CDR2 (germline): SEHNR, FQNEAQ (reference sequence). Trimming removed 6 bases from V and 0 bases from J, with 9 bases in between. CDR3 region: CASSSEPSYEQYF. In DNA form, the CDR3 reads TGTGCCAGCAGTTCCGAGCCCTCCTACGAGCAGTACTTC.

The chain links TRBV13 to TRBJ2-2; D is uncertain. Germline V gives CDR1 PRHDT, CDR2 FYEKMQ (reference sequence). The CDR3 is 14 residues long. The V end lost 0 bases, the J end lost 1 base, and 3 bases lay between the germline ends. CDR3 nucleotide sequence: TGTGCCAGCAGCTTAGGAGAGAACACCGGGGAGCTGTTTTTT. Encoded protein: CASSLGENTGELFF.

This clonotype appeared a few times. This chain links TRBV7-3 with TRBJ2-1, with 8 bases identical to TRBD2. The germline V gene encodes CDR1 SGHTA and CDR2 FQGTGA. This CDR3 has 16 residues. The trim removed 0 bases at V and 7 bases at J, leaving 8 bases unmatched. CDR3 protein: CASSLTKSGRGNEQFF. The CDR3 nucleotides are TGTGCCAGCAGCTTAACGAAAAGCGGGAGAGGGAATGAGCAGTTCTTC.

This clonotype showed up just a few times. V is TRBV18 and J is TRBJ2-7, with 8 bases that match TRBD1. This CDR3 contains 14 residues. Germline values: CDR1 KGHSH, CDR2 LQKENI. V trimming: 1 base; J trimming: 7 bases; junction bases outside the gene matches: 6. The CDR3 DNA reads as TGTGCCAGCTCACCACGGGACAGGAGTACTGAGCAGTACTTC. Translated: CASSPRDRSTEQYF.

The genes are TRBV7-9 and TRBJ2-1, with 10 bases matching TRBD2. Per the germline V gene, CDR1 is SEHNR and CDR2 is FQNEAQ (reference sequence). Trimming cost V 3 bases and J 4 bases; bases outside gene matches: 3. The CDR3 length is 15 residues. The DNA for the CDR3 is TGTGCCAGCAGCTTTGGACTAGCGGAGTACAATGAGCAGTTCTTC. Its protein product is CASSFGLAEYNEQFF.

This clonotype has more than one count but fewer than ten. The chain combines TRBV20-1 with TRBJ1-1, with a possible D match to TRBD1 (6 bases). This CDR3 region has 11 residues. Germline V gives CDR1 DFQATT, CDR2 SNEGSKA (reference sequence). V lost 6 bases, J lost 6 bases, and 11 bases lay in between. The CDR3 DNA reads TGCAGTGCCGAGGGGGACCCTGAAGCTTTCTTT. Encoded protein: CSAEGDPEAFF.

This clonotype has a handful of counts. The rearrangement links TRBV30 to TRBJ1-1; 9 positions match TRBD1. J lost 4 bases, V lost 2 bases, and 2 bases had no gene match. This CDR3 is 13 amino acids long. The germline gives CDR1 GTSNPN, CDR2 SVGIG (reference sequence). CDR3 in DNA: TGTGCCTGGAGTACAGGGGGCGGCACTGAAGCTTTCTTT. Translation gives CAWSTGGGTEAFF.

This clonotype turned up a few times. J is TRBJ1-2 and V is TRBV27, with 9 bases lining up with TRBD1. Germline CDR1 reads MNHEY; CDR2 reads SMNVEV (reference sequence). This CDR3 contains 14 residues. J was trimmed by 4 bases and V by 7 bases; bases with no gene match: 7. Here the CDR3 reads CASTKQGASYGYTF. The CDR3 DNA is TGTGCCAGCACCAAACAGGGGGCTAGCTATGGCTACACCTTC.

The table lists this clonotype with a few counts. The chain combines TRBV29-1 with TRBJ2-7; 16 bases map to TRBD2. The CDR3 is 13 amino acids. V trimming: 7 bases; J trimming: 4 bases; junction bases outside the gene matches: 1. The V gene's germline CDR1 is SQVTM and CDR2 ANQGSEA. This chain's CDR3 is CSGGLAGGYEQYF. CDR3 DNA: TGCAGCGGGGGACTAGCGGGAGGGTACGAGCAGTACTTC.

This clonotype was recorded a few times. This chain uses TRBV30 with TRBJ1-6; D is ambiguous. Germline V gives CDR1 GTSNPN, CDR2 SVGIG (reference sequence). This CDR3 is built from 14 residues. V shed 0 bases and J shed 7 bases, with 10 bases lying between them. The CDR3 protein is CAWSVAGRNSPLHF. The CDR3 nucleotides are TGTGCCTGGAGTGTGGCTGGGCGGAATTCACCCCTCCACTTT.

The CDR3 region is CSARDALVVYEQYF. The CDR3 DNA reads as TGCAGTGCTAGAGATGCACTAGTTGTCTACGAGCAGTACTTC. V and J are TRBV20-1 and TRBJ2-7; D may be TRBD2 (5 bases). V was cut by 0 bases and J by 3 bases, with 12 bases left in between. Per the germline V gene, CDR1 is DFQATT and CDR2 is SNEGSKA (reference sequence). The CDR3 extends over 14 amino acids.

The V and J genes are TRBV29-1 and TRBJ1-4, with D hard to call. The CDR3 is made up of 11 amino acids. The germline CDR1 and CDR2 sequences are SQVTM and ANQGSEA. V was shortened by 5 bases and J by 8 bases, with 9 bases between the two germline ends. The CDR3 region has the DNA TGCAGCGTTCTAGACCAGGAAAAACTGTTTTTT. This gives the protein CSVLDQEKLFF.

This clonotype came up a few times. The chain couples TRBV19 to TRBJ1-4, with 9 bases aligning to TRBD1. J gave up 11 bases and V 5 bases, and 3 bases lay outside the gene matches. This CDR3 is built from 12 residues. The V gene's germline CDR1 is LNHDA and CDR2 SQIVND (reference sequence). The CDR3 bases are TGTGCCAGTAGTGCCGGGACAGGGAAACTGTTTTTT. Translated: CASSAGTGKLFF.